The 30 T cell receptor beta chains below come from one sample, sequenced in a study of long-term antiretroviral therapy in people with HIV. At survey level, the immunoSEQ assay was run in its v3.0 version. The assay was immunoSEQ multiplex PCR, and TCRdb's table has in-frame clones only and misses some. This sample has around 24,000 clones, with around 80% found just once. The source material was unsorted PBMCs, sampled 0.5 years after starting antiretroviral therapy. Receptor source: a woman aged 40-49 years with HIV.

This chain joins TRBV4-3 and TRBJ2-3; 8 positions agree with TRBD2. The CDR3 is 16 amino acids. Trimming at V came to 3 bases and at J to 5 bases, leaving 10 bases not matched to a gene. Per germline, CDR1 LGHNA and CDR2 YSLEER. The CDR3 is CASSHLYGGAEDTQYF. The CDR3 nucleotides are TGCGCCAGCAGCCATTTGTACGGGGGGGCCGAAGATACGCAGTATTTT.

The rearrangement joins TRBV13 to TRBJ1-3, with 7 bases identical to TRBD1. There are 14 residues in the CDR3. J was trimmed by 4 bases and V by 4 bases; bases with no gene match: 4. The germline V gene encodes CDR1 PRHDT and CDR2 FYEKMQ (reference sequence). Here the CDR3 DNA reads TGTGCCAGCAGCTCTCGACAGGGAGGAAACACCATATATTTT. Its translation: CASSSRQGGNTIYF.

The chain joins TRBV13 to TRBJ1-5; 8 positions agree with TRBD1. The J segment lost 5 bases and the V segment lost 4 bases, leaving 4 bases of the junction unmatched. Germline CDR1 reads PRHDT; CDR2 reads FYEKMQ (reference sequence). The CDR3 has 14 amino acids. CDR3 in DNA: TGTGCCAGCAGCTCCGGGACAGGCCATCAGCCCCAGCATTTT. It yields the protein CASSSGTGHQPQHF.

The V gene is TRBV4-3, the J gene TRBJ1-2; TRBD1 agrees at 7 bases. CDR3 length: 14 residues. Germline CDR1 and CDR2: LGHNA and YSLEER. Unmatched junction bases numbered 4, after V lost 0 bases and J lost 6 bases. CDR3 protein: CASSQDLTGNGYTF. CDR3 bases: TGCGCCAGCAGCCAAGATCTGACAGGGAATGGCTACACCTTC.

The chain is built from TRBV10-1 and TRBJ2-7, with a tentative D call TRBD1 (6 bases). The CDR3 covers 10 residues. From germline, CDR1 is WNHNN and CDR2 SYGVQD (reference sequence). Trimming shortened V by 10 bases and J by 7 bases, and 11 bases separated the two germline ends. This chain's CDR3 is CATRGGEQYF. CDR3 bases: TGCGCCACCCGAGGGGGAGAGCAGTACTTC.

The chain couples TRBV5-4 to TRBJ1-3, with TRBD1 as a possible D gene (5 bases). There are 17 residues in the CDR3. V gave up 0 bases and J gave up 1 base, with 14 bases separating them. Germline-derived CDR1 and CDR2 are SGHNT and YYREEE (reference sequence). The CDR3 DNA follows: TGTGCCAGCAGCTTGGGGAGGAGGGGCGGATCTGGAAACACCATATATTTT. It codes for CASSLGRRGGSGNTIYF.

The chain combines TRBV18 with TRBJ1-1; 7 bases align to TRBD1. This CDR3 region has 13 residues. Per the germline V gene, CDR1 is KGHSH and CDR2 is LQKENI. The V and J ends lost 8 bases and 5 bases, in that order; junction bases with no gene match: 8. CDR3 sequence reads: CASKPTGETEAFF. CDR3 sequence (DNA): TGTGCCAGCAAGCCTACAGGGGAAACTGAAGCTTTCTTT.

The genes are TRBV7-9 and TRBJ2-2, with D unclear. There are 13 residues in the CDR3. V was trimmed by 5 bases and J by 3 bases, leaving 7 bases between them. The germline V gene has CDR1 SEHNR and CDR2 FQNEAQ (reference sequence). The CDR3 DNA sequence: TGTGCCAGCAGCCCTAGGGACACCGGGGAGCTGTTTTTT. Its translation is CASSPRDTGELFF.

J is TRBJ1-1 and V is TRBV6-1; D unclear. Trimming removed 2 bases from V and 2 bases from J, with 6 bases in between. The CDR3 extends over 13 amino acids. The germline gives CDR1 MNHNS, CDR2 SASEGT. CDR3 loop: CASSESVNTEAFF. The DNA of the CDR3 is TGTGCCAGCAGTGAATCGGTAAACACTGAAGCTTTCTTT.

The rearrangement joins TRBV2 to TRBJ2-5; 8 bases align to TRBD1. There are 14 residues in the CDR3. J gave up 4 bases and V 6 bases, and 7 bases lay outside the gene matches. Germline V gene sequence: CDR1 SNHLY, CDR2 FYNNEI. CDR3 in DNA: TGTGCCAGCAGAAAACAGGGGGTACGAGAGACCCAGTACTTC. It codes for CASRKQGVRETQYF.

The chain combines TRBV7-9 with TRBJ1-1, with unresolved D. The CDR3 has 16 amino acids. The V end lost 5 bases, the J end lost 5 bases, and 21 bases lay between the germline ends. Germline V gene data show CDR1 as SEHNR and CDR2 as FQNEAQ (reference sequence). The CDR3 protein is CASSDNTVMVGTEAFF. The DNA for the CDR3 is TGTGCCAGCAGCGACAACACGGTCATGGTGGGAACTGAAGCTTTCTTT.

This clone was detected only a few times. V and J are TRBV6-1 and TRBJ2-7; 7 nucleotides agree with TRBD1. The germline V gene encodes CDR1 MNHNS and CDR2 SASEGT. The CDR3 sequence is 14 residues long. V was pared by 1 base and J by 0 bases, with 0 bases of the junction left unmatched. The CDR3 DNA reads as TGTGCCAGCAGTGAAGGGGACAGCTCCTACGAGCAGTACTTC. It codes for CASSEGDSSYEQYF.

V usage is TRBV9 and J usage is TRBJ1-5; 8 nucleotides agree with TRBD1. CDR1 is SGDLS, CDR2 YYNGEE, per germline. This CDR3 spans 15 amino acids. After removal of 3 bases from V and 4 bases from J, the junction contained 6 bases not matched to a gene. The CDR3 bases are TGTGCCAGCAGCGCCGGGGACAGGTTAAATCAGCCCCAGCATTTT. This gives the protein CASSAGDRLNQPQHF.

The chain combines TRBV11-1 with TRBJ1-2, with 12 nucleotides matching TRBD1. CDR1 SGHAT and CDR2 FQDESV come from the germline V gene (reference sequence). CDR3 length equals 14 residues. J was trimmed by 5 bases and V by 3 bases; bases with no gene match: 1. CDR3 region: CASSLGQGAYGYTF. CDR3 DNA: TGTGCCAGCAGCTTGGGACAGGGGGCTTATGGCTACACCTTC.

The J gene is TRBJ1-2, the V gene TRBV28; D remains ambiguous. In germline, CDR1 is MDHEN, CDR2 SYDVKM. The CDR3 loop spans 13 amino acids. V was clipped by 3 bases and J by 0 bases, with 5 bases between them. CDR3 in DNA: TGTGCCAGCAGTTTCTACTCTAACTATGGCTACACCTTC. Its protein is CASSFYSNYGYTF.

J is TRBJ1-5 and V is TRBV7-8; no definite D call. CDR3 size: 14 residues. V shed 1 base and J shed 6 bases, with 10 bases lying between them. The germline V gene encodes CDR1 SGHVS and CDR2 FQNEAQ. The CDR3 region has the DNA TGTGCCAGCAGCTTAGTCGGGTCGTCTCAGCCCCAGCATTTT. It specifies CASSLVGSSQPQHF.

This clone is deemed large. This rearrangement joins TRBV27 to TRBJ2-7; D uncertain. The CDR3 totals 15 residues. Per germline, CDR1 MNHEY and CDR2 SMNVEV (reference sequence). Trimming stripped 0 bases from V and 2 bases from J, with 11 bases between. The CDR3 spells CASSLSGYSPYEQYF. The CDR3 DNA reads TGTGCCAGCAGTTTATCCGGGTATTCTCCCTACGAGCAGTACTTC.

This clone was recorded a few times. The chain uses TRBV30 and TRBJ1-6, with D hard to call. The CDR3 is 16 amino acids. Germline-derived CDR1 and CDR2 are GTSNPN and SVGIG (reference sequence). Trimming took off 4 bases at V and 0 bases at J, with 13 bases between the two ends. The CDR3 protein is CAWMSDGSSYNSPLHF. The CDR3 DNA sequence: TGTGCCTGGATGTCGGACGGCAGCTCCTATAATTCACCCCTCCACTTT.

The genes are TRBV6-5 and TRBJ1-1; D uncertain. The CDR3 contains 14 residues. Germline-derived CDR1 and CDR2 are MNHEY and SVGAGI. The V end lost 0 bases, the J end lost 10 bases, and 15 bases lay between the germline ends. CDR3 nucleotide sequence: TGTGCCAGCAGTTACTCGTCCGTGAGGTCGGTAGCTTTCTTT. It yields the protein CASSYSSVRSVAFF.

The V gene is TRBV19, the J gene TRBJ1-2; D possibly corresponds to TRBD1 (6 bases). Trimming took 3 bases from V and 2 from J, leaving 10 bases between them. CDR3 length equals 14 residues. The V gene's germline CDR1 is LNHDA and CDR2 SQIVND (reference sequence). The CDR3 reads CASSILQGNYGYTF. The CDR3 nucleotides read TGTGCCAGTAGTATCCTACAGGGAAACTATGGCTACACCTTC.

The CDR3 loop is CASKIFMGREQYF. The CDR3 DNA sequence: TGTGCCAGTAAAATTTTTATGGGGAGAGAGCAGTACTTC. This sequence joins TRBV19 and TRBJ2-7; TRBD2 might be the D (5 bases). Germline loops: CDR1 LNHDA, CDR2 SQIVND (reference sequence). There are 13 residues in the CDR3. V was shortened by 7 bases and J by 7 bases, with 17 bases between the two germline ends.

The CDR3 DNA is TGTGCCAGCAGCTTGGATCCGGGACTACGATCCTACGAGCAGTACTTC. The encoded protein is CASSLDPGLRSYEQYF. V gene TRBV5-6 combines with J gene TRBJ2-7, with TRBD2 matching over 7 bases. CDR3 size: 16 residues. J gave up 1 base and V 0 bases, and 7 bases lay outside the gene matches. Germline CDR1 SGHDT, CDR2 YYEEEE.

The chain joins TRBV5-4 to TRBJ1-2, with D perhaps TRBD1 (5 bases). The germline V and J ends were trimmed by 5 bases and 6 bases, with 20 bases remaining between them. The germline V gene encodes CDR1 SGHNT and CDR2 YYREEE (reference sequence). The CDR3 has 15 residues. CDR3: CASSPIAQGKHGYTF. The CDR3 DNA reads as TGTGCCAGCAGTCCTATCGCTCAGGGAAAACATGGCTACACCTTC. Filled out from reference TRBV5-4 and TRBJ1-2, the complete variable domain reads ETGVTQSPTHLIKTRGQQVTLRCSSQSGHNTVSWYQQALGQGPQFIFQYYREEENGRGNFPPRFSGLQFPNYSSELNVNALELDDSALYLCASSPIAQGKHGYTFGSGTRLTVV.

This chain connects TRBV9 to TRBJ2-5; 8 bases agree with TRBD2. This CDR3 is built from 19 residues. In germline, CDR1 is SGDLS, CDR2 YYNGEE. V lost 3 bases and J lost 0; bases outside the gene matches: 16. As DNA, the CDR3 is TGTGCCAGCAGCGGAAGTCGGCGGGGGGCTATGCCGTACCAAGAGACCCAGTACTTC. This sequence encodes CASSGSRRGAMPYQETQYF.

The rearrangement uses TRBV9 and TRBJ2-2; D is uncertain. The CDR3 is 16 residues long. V was cut by 0 bases and J by 0 bases, with 9 bases left in between. Per germline, CDR1 SGDLS and CDR2 YYNGEE. The CDR3 DNA follows: TGTGCCAGCAGCGTAGACCCAGGAACGAACACCGGGGAGCTGTTTTTT. It is translated as CASSVDPGTNTGELFF.

The gene calls are TRBV7-8 and TRBJ1-4, with TRBD1 matching 7 bases. This CDR3 contains 14 residues. Germline assignment: CDR1 SGHVS and CDR2 FQNEAQ. The V segment lost 5 bases and the J segment 4 bases; nucleotides outside the gene matches: 4. In nucleotides, the CDR3 is TGTGCCAGCAGCCCACGGGACAGTAATGAAAAACTGTTTTTT. Translated: CASSPRDSNEKLFF.

This chain links TRBV28 with TRBJ1-1, with unresolved D. V was clipped by 1 base and J by 4 bases, with 4 bases between them. The CDR3 runs to 12 residues. Germline values: CDR1 MDHEN, CDR2 SYDVKM. CDR3 loop: CASSLSVTEAFF. The DNA of the CDR3 is TGTGCCAGCAGTTTATCGGTCACTGAAGCTTTCTTT.

V and J are TRBV5-4 and TRBJ2-3, with 10 bases that match TRBD1. The CDR3 length is 14 residues. The V gene end was trimmed by 4 bases and the J gene end by 6 bases; junction bases not matched to a gene: 5. The V gene's germline CDR1 is SGHNT and CDR2 YYREEE (reference sequence). CDR3 DNA sequence: TGTGCCAGCAGCCTGGACAGGGGGACGGATACGCAGTATTTT. Translation gives CASSLDRGTDTQYF.

The chain links TRBV6-6 to TRBJ2-7, with D maybe TRBD1 (5 bases). The V gene's germline CDR1 is MNHNY and CDR2 SVGAGI (reference sequence). The CDR3 consists of 15 residues. Trimming stripped 0 bases from V and 0 bases from J, with 9 bases between. Here the CDR3 DNA reads TGTGCCAGCAGTTACTCGACAGCCTCCTCCTACGAGCAGTACTTC. Translation: CASSYSTASSYEQYF.

V usage is TRBV28 and J usage is TRBJ2-7; D is unclear. V lost 5 bases and J lost 0, with 5 bases in between. Per the germline V gene, CDR1 is MDHEN and CDR2 is SYDVKM. CDR3 length equals 12 residues. CDR3 sequence reads: CASSQNSYEQYF. The CDR3 bases are TGTGCCAGCAGTCAGAACTCCTACGAGCAGTACTTC.